One sample yielded the 4 T cell receptor beta chains listed below, sequenced in a study of long-term antiretroviral therapy in people with HIV. Runs used v3.0 of the immunoSEQ assay and were done at survey level. TCRdb's table, derived via immunoSEQ multiplex PCR, lists solely in-frame clones and lacks some. The sample yields 20,000 to 25,000 clones, approximately 79% seen once. Sample: unsorted PBMCs, taken 1.7 to 1.8 years before starting antiretroviral therapy. These receptors all come from a woman aged 40 to 49 with HIV.

This rearrangement joins TRBV15 to TRBJ1-3, with D unresolved. V was trimmed by 0 bases and J by 4 bases, leaving 10 bases between them. Per germline, CDR1 LNHNV and CDR2 YYDKDF (reference sequence). This CDR3 contains 15 residues. The CDR3 bases are TGTGCCACCAGCAGAGATCGGGGTGTCGGAAACACCATATATTTT. Residues: CATSRDRGVGNTIYF.

This clone was observed a single time. The rearrangement uses TRBV10-3 and TRBJ1-1, with TRBD1 as a possible D gene (5 bases). The germline V and J ends were trimmed by 0 bases and 2 bases, with 25 bases remaining between them. Germline values: CDR1 ENHRY, CDR2 SYGVKD. The CDR3 contains 20 residues. The CDR3 bases are TGTGCCATCAGTGAGTCGTCTGGGGGTCAGTTAAGGGGTCCCAACACTGAAGCTTTCTTT. It yields the protein CAISESSGGQLRGPNTEAFF.

This clone showed up just once. V gene TRBV27 combines with J gene TRBJ2-1; tentatively, D is TRBD1 (6 bases). The germline V gene has CDR1 MNHEY and CDR2 SMNVEV (reference sequence). CDR3 length equals 16 residues. The V gene lost 2 bases and the J gene lost 1 base, with 12 bases spanning the gap. The CDR3 is CASSLTGTHSYNEQFF. The CDR3, as DNA: TGTGCCAGCAGTTTAACCGGGACACATTCCTACAATGAGCAGTTCTTC.

This rearrangement joins TRBV4-1 to TRBJ2-7; D possibly corresponds to TRBD1 (6 bases). There are 15 residues in the CDR3. V dropped 2 bases and J dropped 4 bases, with 15 bases sitting between them. CDR1 MGHRA and CDR2 YSYEKL come from the germline V gene. CDR3 in amino acids: CASSQQGISPYEQYF. CDR3 DNA: TGCGCCAGCAGCCAACAGGGGATCTCACCATACGAGCAGTACTTC.